Listed below are T cell receptor beta chains from one sample, sequenced in a study of blood T cell repertoires in COVID-19. Only in-frame clones appear in the TCRdb table, and some are missing; sequencing was by immunoSEQ multiplex PCR. The table includes 250,000 to 300,000 clones, roughly 90% detected once. Sequencing input: PBMCs or T cells enriched from blood (not recorded which). The receptors derive from a middle-aged woman who had recovered from COVID-19. CDR3s include the opening cysteine and the closing phenylalanine or tryptophan. D genes are given only for firm matches. For some rows the clone size is stated as once, few or many, or as a class when expanded; others skip it.

cdr3_length | j_call | d_call | v_call | clone_size | cdr3_nt | cdr3_aa
16 | TRBJ1-2 | TRBD1 | TRBV6-5 | NA | TGTGCCAGCAGCTACTCCGGGACAGGGGGAGGGAATGGCTACACCTTC | CASSYSGTGGGNGYTF
18 | TRBJ2-1 | TRBD2 | TRBV27 | NA | TGTGCCAGCAGTTTACGTTTAGCGGGAGGATCCCCCTACAATGAGCAGTTCTTC | CASSLRLAGGSPYNEQFF
15 | TRBJ2-2 | NA | TRBV3-1/TRBV3-2 | once | TGTGCCAGCAGCCAAGCGGGGTCCGGGATCGGGGAGCTGTTTTTT | CASSQAGSGIGELFF
17 | TRBJ2-1 | NA | TRBV21-1 | NA | TGTGCCAGCAGCAAAGGTCGGACTAGCGGAAGGTACAATGAGCAGTTCTTC | CASSKGRTSGRYNEQFF
16 | TRBJ1-3 | NA | TRBV14 | NA | TGTGCCAGCAGCCAGAGACAAGTGGTCGCTGGAAACACCATATATTTT | CASSQRQVVAGNTIYF
13 | TRBJ2-7 | TRBD2 | TRBV6-5 | NA | TGTGCCAGCAAGCTAGCGGGGTTCTACGAGCAGTACTTC | CASKLAGFYEQYF
15 | TRBJ2-1 | NA | TRBV5-1 | once | TGCGCCAGCAGCCGGGGGACCTCGTCCTACAATGAGCAGTTCTTC | CASSRGTSSYNEQFF
15 | TRBJ1-5 | NA | TRBV30 | NA | TGTGCCTGGAGTTCCGGGACTAGAGGCAATCAGCCCCAGCATTTT | CAWSSGTRGNQPQHF
15 | TRBJ1-4 | TRBD1 | TRBV18 | once | TGTGCCAGCTCACCCCGACAGGGGAATAATGAAAAACTGTTTTTT | CASSPRQGNNEKLFF
15 | TRBJ1-3 | NA | TRBV7-2 | few | TGTGCCAGCAGCTTACAACAGGGTTCTGGAAACACCATATATTTT | CASSLQQGSGNTIYF
16 | TRBJ1-1 | NA | TRBV2 | NA | TGTGCCAGCAGCAGCCGAAGGACAGTTGGTAAGACTGAAGCTTTCTTT | CASSSRRTVGKTEAFF
15 | TRBJ1-2 | NA | TRBV7-9 | few | TGTGCCAGCAGCCCTCCTGGACAGTCGAACTATGGCTACACCTTC | CASSPPGQSNYGYTF
13 | TRBJ2-3 | NA | TRBV4-1 | NA | TGCGCCAGCAGCCACCTCATAGCGGATACGCAGTATTTT | CASSHLIADTQYF
12 | TRBJ1-5 | NA | TRBV30 | NA | TGTGCCTGGGGGGACATCAATCAGCCCCAGCATTTT | CAWGDINQPQHF
14 | TRBJ2-5 | NA | TRBV3-1/TRBV3-2 | NA | TGTGCCAGCAGCCAAGAGTCCCGCGGCGGGGCCCAGTACTTC | CASSQESRGGAQYF
15 | TRBJ1-1 | NA | TRBV9 | few | TGTGCCAGCAGCCCGGAGGACGGTTGGAACACTGAAGCTTTCTTT | CASSPEDGWNTEAFF
16 | TRBJ2-7 | TRBD2 | TRBV7-2 | NA | TGTGCCAGCAGCTTAGGAGTAGCGGGAGAGCGCTACGAGCAGTACTTC | CASSLGVAGERYEQYF
15 | TRBJ2-1 | TRBD1 | TRBV19 | NA | TGTGCCAGTATTGGAGACAGGGGGTCTTACAATGAGCAGTTCTTC | CASIGDRGSYNEQFF
16 | TRBJ1-2 | NA | TRBV7-8 | NA | TGTGCCAGCAGCCCACGTCCTTGGAGGTCTAACTATGGCTACACCTTC | CASSPRPWRSNYGYTF
16 | TRBJ1-2 | NA | TRBV18 | NA | TGTGCCAGCTCCCTGGGACTGCTACAAGCTAACTATGGCTACACCTTC | CASSLGLLQANYGYTF
15 | TRBJ1-3 | NA | TRBV2 | NA | TGTGCCAGCAGTGAACGCGCAATCTCTGGAAACACCATATATTTT | CASSERAISGNTIYF
15 | TRBJ2-1 | NA | TRBV2 | NA | TGTGCCAGCAAAAAAAGACTAGAAACTGACAATGAGCAGTTCTTC | CASKKRLETDNEQFF
16 | TRBJ2-7 | TRBD1 | TRBV13 | few | TGTGCCAGCAGCCCAATCCGGACAGGCGCTACCTACGAGCAGTACTTC | CASSPIRTGATYEQYF
13 | TRBJ1-3 | NA | TRBV20-1 | NA | TGCAGTGCTAGTAGGAGCTCTGGAAACACCATATATTTT | CSASRSSGNTIYF
15 | TRBJ1-1 | NA | TRBV5-1 | NA | TGCGCCAGCAGCTTGGTCCCGGGGATGAACACTGAAGCTTTCTTT | CASSLVPGMNTEAFF
17 | TRBJ2-5 | TRBD2 | TRBV9 | NA | TGTGCCAGCAGCGTAGGACTAGCGGGGGGTCTCCAAGAGACCCAGTACTTC | CASSVGLAGGLQETQYF
13 | TRBJ2-3 | NA | TRBV19 | NA | TGTGCCAGTAGTATTCGAGACACAGATACGCAGTATTTT | CASSIRDTDTQYF
14 | TRBJ2-7 | NA | TRBV30 | NA | TGTGCCTGGAGGTACGGGAGTGGGGTAAGGGAGCAGTACTTC | CAWRYGSGVREQYF
15 | TRBJ2-3 | TRBD2 | TRBV5-4 | NA | TGTGCCAGCAGCCCACGTTCCGGGGGGGCAGATACGCAGTATTTT | CASSPRSGGADTQYF
13 | TRBJ1-4 | TRBD1 | TRBV2 | NA | TGTGCCAGCGCCGGGACAGGGGTTGAAAAACTGTTTTTT | CASAGTGVEKLFF
14 | TRBJ1-1 | NA | TRBV5-1 | NA | TGCGCCAGCAGCAACCCCCAGGCCCCCACTGAAGCTTTCTTT | CASSNPQAPTEAFF
14 | TRBJ2-7 | NA | TRBV12-5 | once | TGTGCTAGTGCCCCCTCCGACAGGCCCTACGAGCAGTACTTC | CASAPSDRPYEQYF
17 | TRBJ1-2 | TRBD1 | TRBV6-6 | NA | TGTGCCAGCAGTCTCCTTCTCCGACTGGGACAGCGGGATGGCTACACCTTC | CASSLLLRLGQRDGYTF
17 | TRBJ1-3 | TRBD1 | TRBV11-2 | NA | TGTGCCAGCAGCTTAGTTTCCGGACAGGGAGTTGGAAACACCATATATTTT | CASSLVSGQGVGNTIYF
16 | TRBJ2-1 | TRBD1 | TRBV11-1 | NA | TGTGCCAGCAGCCCCGGACAGGCCCCGGGTTACAATGAGCAGTTCTTC | CASSPGQAPGYNEQFF
15 | TRBJ2-3 | NA | TRBV27 | NA | TGTGCCAGCTTCGACAGACGAGTTAGCACAGATACGCAGTATTTT | CASFDRRVSTDTQYF
16 | TRBJ2-3 | TRBD2 | TRBV5-4 | NA | TGTGCCAGCAGCCTGAGGACTAGCGCGGTCACAGATACGCAGTATTTT | CASSLRTSAVTDTQYF
16 | TRBJ2-1 | TRBD2 | TRBV6-1 | NA | TGTGCCAGCAGTGGGCGGGGGGGCCTCCTTAACAATGAGCAGTTCTTC | CASSGRGGLLNNEQFF
14 | TRBJ1-5 | NA | TRBV7-8 | NA | TGTGCCAGCAGCCCGGTGGCAGGGAATCAGCCCCAGCATTTT | CASSPVAGNQPQHF
14 | TRBJ2-3 | NA | TRBV18 | NA | TGTGCCAGCTCACCATTTCAGGGCACAGATACGCAGTATTTT | CASSPFQGTDTQYF
14 | TRBJ2-6 | TRBD1 | TRBV29-1 | NA | TGCAGCGTCCAGGGGGCGCCTGGGGCCAACGTCCTGACTTTC | CSVQGAPGANVLTF
11 | TRBJ2-2 | NA | TRBV10-3 | NA | TGTGCCACCTCCTCGACCGGGGAGCTGTTTTTT | CATSSTGELFF
13 | TRBJ1-1 | NA | TRBV27 | NA | TGTGCCAGCAGTTTGGGCAGTAACACTGAAGCTTTCTTT | CASSLGSNTEAFF
17 | TRBJ1-2 | TRBD1 | TRBV5-6 | NA | TGTGCCAGCAGCTTGGTTCAGGGGGCTAGGGGTAACTATGGCTACACCTTC | CASSLVQGARGNYGYTF
12 | TRBJ2-3 | NA | TRBV24-1 | NA | TGTGCCTCTACGACAGCTACAGATACGCAGTATTTT | CASTTATDTQYF
13 | TRBJ1-2 | NA | TRBV19 | NA | TGTGCCAGTAGTATAGGTCCTAGCTATGGCTACACCTTC | CASSIGPSYGYTF
16 | TRBJ1-6 | TRBD1 | TRBV25-1 | few | TGTGCCAGCAGCCCCTCACTGGGGGAGACAGGGCCACCCCTCCACTTT | CASSPSLGETGPPLHF
13 | TRBJ1-2 | NA | TRBV18 | few | TGTGCCAGCTCACCGGAGGTAGCGAATGGCTACACCTTC | CASSPEVANGYTF
14 | TRBJ2-2 | NA | TRBV5-1 | NA | TGCGCCAGCAGCTCGACCAGACAGACCGGGGAGCTGTTTTTT | CASSSTRQTGELFF
17 | TRBJ2-1 | TRBD1 | TRBV2 | NA | TGTGCCACCAAGTTCGGGCCTGACAGGGCCTCCTACAATGAGCAGTTCTTC | CATKFGPDRASYNEQFF
15 | TRBJ1-1 | NA | TRBV7-2 | NA | TGTGCCAGCAGCTTAGCTCACATGTTGAACACTGAAGCTTTCTTT | CASSLAHMLNTEAFF
17 | TRBJ2-7 | TRBD1 | TRBV5-6 | NA | TGTGCCAGCAGCTCAATTTGGGGACAGGGGCCCTCCTACGAGCAGTACTTC | CASSSIWGQGPSYEQYF
15 | TRBJ2-7 | TRBD1 | TRBV11-2 | NA | TGTGCCAGCAGTTCTCCAGGACAGGGGGGCAACGAGCAGTACTTC | CASSSPGQGGNEQYF
14 | TRBJ1-4 | NA | TRBV6-2/TRBV6-3 | NA | TGTGCCAGCAGTTACAAAAGACAGAATGAAAAACTGTTTTTT | CASSYKRQNEKLFF
15 | TRBJ2-6 | NA | TRBV30 | NA | TGTGCCTGGAGTTACAGTAGCTCTGGGGCCAACGTCCTGACTTTC | CAWSYSSSGANVLTF
14 | TRBJ2-7 | TRBD1 | TRBV11-2 | few | TGTGCCAGCAGCCCGACAGGGCGTCCCTACGAGCAGTACTTC | CASSPTGRPYEQYF
11 | TRBJ1-1 | NA | TRBV20-1 | few | TGCAGTGCTAGGCGGGTGGCTGAAGCTTTCTTT | CSARRVAEAFF